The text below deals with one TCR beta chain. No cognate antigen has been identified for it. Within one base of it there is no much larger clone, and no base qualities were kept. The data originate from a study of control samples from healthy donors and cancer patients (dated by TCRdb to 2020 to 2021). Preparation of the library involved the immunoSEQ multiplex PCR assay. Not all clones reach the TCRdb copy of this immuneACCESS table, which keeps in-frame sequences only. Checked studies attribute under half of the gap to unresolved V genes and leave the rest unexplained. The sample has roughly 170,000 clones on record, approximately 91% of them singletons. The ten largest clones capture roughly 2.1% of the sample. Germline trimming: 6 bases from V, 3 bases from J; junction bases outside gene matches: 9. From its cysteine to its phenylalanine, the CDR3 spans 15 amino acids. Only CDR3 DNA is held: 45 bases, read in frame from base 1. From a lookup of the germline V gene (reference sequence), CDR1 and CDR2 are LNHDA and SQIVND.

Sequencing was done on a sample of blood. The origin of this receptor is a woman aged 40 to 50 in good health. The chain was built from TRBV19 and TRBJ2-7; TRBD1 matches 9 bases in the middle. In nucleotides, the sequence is TGTGCCAGTAGGACGTCCGAGGGACAGGGCTACGAGCAGTACTTC. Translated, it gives CASRTSEGQGYEQYF.